This TCR beta chain is drawn from a study of T cells in localized non-small cell lung cancer. The protocol was immunoSEQ multiplex PCR, while the TCRdb copy is restricted to in-frame clones and leaves out a portion. This table holds some 50,000 clones, roughly 79% found once. A note on this clone: Antigen unknown.

Overall study results and limits: The highest T cell clonality was in uninvolved adjacent lung, above tumor. Of the top 100 tumor clones, median 57 were in adjacent lung, 25 to 35 among its top 100. Higher T cell density in the blood was associated with longer overall survival, whereas higher adjacent-lung clonality associated with shorter survival.

The starting material was peripheral blood mononuclear cells, obtained before any cancer treatment. This clonotype originated in a man between 40 and 75 years old with stage III lung adenocarcinoma.

CDR3 amino acids: CASSAGETQYF. DNA of the CDR3: TGTGCCAGCAGTGCGGGGGAGACCCAGTACTTC. The V gene is TRBV6-4, the J gene TRBJ2-5, with D possibly being TRBD2 (5 bases). The CDR3 is 11 amino acids. The germline V gene encodes CDR1 MRHNA and CDR2 SNTAGT. Trimming shortened V by 4 bases and J by 5 bases, and 5 bases separated the two germline ends.